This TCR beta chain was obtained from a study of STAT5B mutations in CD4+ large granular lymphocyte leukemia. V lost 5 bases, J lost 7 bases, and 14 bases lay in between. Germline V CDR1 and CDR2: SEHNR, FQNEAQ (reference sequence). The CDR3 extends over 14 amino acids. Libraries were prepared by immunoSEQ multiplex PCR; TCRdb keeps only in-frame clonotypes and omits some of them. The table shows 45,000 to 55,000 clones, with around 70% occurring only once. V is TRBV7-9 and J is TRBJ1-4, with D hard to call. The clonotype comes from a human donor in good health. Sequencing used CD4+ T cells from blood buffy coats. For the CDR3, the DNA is TGTGCCAGCAGCCTCCGGGAGGCACCTGAAAAACTGTTTTTT. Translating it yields CASSLREAPEKLFF.